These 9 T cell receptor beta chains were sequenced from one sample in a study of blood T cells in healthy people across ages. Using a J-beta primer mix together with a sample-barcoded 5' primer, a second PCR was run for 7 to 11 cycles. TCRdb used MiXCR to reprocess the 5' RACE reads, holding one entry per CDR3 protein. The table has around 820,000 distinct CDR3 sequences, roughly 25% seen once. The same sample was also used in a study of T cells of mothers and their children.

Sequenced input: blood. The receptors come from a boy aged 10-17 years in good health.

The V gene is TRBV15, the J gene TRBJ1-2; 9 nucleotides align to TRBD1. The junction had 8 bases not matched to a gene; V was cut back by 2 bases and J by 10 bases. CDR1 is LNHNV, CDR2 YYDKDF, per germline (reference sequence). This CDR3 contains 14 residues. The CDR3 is CATSRLDRGMIYTF. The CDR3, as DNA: TGTGCCACCAGCAGATTGGACAGGGGAATGATCTACACCTTC. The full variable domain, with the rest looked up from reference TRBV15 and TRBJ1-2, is DAMVIQNPRYQVTQFGKPVTLSCSQTLNHNVMYWYQQKSSQAPKLLFHYYDKDFNNEADTPDNFQSRRPNTSFCFLDIRSPGLGDTAMYLCATSRLDRGMIYTFGSGTRLTVV.

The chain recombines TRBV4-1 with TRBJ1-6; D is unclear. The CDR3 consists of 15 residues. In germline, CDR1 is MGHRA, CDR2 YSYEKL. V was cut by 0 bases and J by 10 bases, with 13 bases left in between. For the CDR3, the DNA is TGCGCCAGCAGCCAAGATTGGCCAGGAGTGTCACCCCTCCACTTT. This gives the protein CASSQDWPGVSPLHF.

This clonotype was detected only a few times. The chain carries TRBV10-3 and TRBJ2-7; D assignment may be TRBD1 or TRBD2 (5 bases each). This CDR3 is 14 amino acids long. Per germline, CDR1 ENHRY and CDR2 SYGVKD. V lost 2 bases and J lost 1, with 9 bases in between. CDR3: CAISETGLSYEQYF. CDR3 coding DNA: TGTGCCATCAGTGAGACAGGACTTTCCTACGAGCAGTACTTC.

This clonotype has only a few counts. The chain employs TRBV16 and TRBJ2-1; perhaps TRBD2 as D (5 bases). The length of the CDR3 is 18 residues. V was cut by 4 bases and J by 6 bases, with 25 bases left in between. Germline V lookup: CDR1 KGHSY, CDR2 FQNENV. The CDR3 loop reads CASSPTWWAGKKVNEQFF. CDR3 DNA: TGTGCCAGCAGCCCGACCTGGTGGGCGGGCAAAAAGGTCAATGAGCAGTTCTTC.

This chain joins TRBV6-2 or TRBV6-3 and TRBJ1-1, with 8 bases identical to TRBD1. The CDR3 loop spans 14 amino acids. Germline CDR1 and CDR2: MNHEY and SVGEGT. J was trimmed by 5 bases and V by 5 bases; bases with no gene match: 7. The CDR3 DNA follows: TGTGCCAGCAGTGATCAGGGGGCTCGGACTGAAGCTTTCTTT. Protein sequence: CASSDQGARTEAFF.

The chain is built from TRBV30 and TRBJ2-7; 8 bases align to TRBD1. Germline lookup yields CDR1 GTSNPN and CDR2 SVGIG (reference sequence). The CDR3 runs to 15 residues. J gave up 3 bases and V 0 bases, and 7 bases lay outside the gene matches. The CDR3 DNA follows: TGTGCCTGGAGTGTACTCGGGACAGGAGGCTACGAGCAGTACTTC. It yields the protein CAWSVLGTGGYEQYF.

The CDR3 loop reads CSASPGQGTSYEQYF. CDR3 DNA sequence: TGCAGTGCTAGCCCCGGACAGGGCACGTCCTACGAGCAGTACTTC. The rearrangement joins TRBV20-1 to TRBJ2-5; 8 bases map to TRBD1. TRBJ2-7 explains the end of the DNA better; the J call may be wrong. The CDR3 extends over 15 amino acids. Germline CDR1 reads DFQATT; CDR2 reads SNEGSKA (reference sequence).

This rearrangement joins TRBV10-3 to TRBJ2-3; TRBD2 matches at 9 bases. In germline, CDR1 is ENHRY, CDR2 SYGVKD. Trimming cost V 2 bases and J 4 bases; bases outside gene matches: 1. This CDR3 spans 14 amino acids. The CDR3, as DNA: TGTGCCATCAGTGAGGGGACTAGCCCAGATACGCAGTATTTT. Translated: CAISEGTSPDTQYF.

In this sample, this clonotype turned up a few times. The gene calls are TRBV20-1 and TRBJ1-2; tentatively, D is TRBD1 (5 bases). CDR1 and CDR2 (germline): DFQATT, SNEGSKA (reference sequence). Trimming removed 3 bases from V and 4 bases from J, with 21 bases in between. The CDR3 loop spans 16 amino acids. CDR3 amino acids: CSASTTGADPVYGYTF. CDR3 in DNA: TGCAGTGCTAGCACTACCGGGGCCGACCCGGTCTATGGCTACACCTTC.